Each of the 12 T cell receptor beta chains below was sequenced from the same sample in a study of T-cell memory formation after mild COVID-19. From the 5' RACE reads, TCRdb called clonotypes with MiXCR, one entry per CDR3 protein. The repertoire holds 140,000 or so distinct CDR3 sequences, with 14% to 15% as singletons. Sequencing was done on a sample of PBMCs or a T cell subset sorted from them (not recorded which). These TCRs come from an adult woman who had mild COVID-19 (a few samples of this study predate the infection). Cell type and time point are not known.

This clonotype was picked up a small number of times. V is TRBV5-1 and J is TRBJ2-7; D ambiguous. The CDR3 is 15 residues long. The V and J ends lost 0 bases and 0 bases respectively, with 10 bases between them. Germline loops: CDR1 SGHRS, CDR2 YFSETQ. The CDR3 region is CASSLEPASSYEQYF. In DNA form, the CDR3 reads TGCGCCAGCAGCTTGGAGCCAGCTAGCTCCTACGAGCAGTACTTC. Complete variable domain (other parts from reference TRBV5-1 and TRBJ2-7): KAGVTQTPRYLIKTRGQQVTLSCSPISGHRSVSWYQQTPGQGLQFLFEYFSETQRNKGNFPGRFSGRQFSNSRSEMNVSTLELGDSALYLCASSLEPASSYEQYFGPGTRLTVT.

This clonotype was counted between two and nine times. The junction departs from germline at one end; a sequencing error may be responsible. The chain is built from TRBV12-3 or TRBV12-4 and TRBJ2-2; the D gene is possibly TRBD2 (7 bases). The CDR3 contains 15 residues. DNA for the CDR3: TGTGCCAGCGGGAGGGGGGCGCGGTACACCGTGGAGCTGTTTTTT. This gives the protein CASGRGARYTVELFF.

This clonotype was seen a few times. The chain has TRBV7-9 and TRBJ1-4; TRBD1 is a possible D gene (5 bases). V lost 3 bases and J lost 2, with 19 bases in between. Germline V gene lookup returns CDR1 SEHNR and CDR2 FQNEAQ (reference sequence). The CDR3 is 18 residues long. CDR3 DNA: TGTGCCAGCAGCTTGACAAACCCCACACAGGTCACTAATGAAAAACTGTTTTTT. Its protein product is CASSLTNPTQVTNEKLFF.

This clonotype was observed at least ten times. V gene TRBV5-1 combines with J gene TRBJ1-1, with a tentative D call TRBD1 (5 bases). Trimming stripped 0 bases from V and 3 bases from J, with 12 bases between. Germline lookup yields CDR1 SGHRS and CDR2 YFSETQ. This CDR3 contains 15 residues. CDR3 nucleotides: TGCGCCAGCAGCTTGGATGCCGGGGGTGACACTGAAGCTTTCTTT. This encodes CASSLDAGGDTEAFF.

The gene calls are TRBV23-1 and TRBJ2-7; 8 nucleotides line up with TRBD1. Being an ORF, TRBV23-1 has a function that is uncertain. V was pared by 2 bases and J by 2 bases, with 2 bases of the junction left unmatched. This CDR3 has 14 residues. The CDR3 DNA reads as TGCGCCAGCAGTCAAGGCAGGGGGCCCTACGAGCAGTACTTC. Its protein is CASSQGRGPYEQYF.

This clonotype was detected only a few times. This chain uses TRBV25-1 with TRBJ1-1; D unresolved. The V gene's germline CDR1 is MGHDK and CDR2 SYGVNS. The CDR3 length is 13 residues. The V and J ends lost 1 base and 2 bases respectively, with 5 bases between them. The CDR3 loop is CASSEFSNTEAFF. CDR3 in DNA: TGTGCCAGCAGTGAATTTTCTAACACTGAAGCTTTCTTT.

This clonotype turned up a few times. CDR3 residues: CATSRPLPDEQFF. Written as DNA, the CDR3 is TGTGCCACCAGCAGACCACTACCGGATGAGCAGTTCTTC. J is TRBJ2-1 and V is TRBV15; the D is unclear. Germline V lookup: CDR1 LNHNV, CDR2 YYDKDF (reference sequence). The CDR3 is made up of 13 amino acids. Trimming shortened V by 2 bases and J by 8 bases, and 10 bases separated the two germline ends.

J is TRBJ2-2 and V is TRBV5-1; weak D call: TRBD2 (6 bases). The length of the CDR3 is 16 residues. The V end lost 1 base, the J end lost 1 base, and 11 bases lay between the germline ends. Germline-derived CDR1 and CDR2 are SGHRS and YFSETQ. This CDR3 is CASSLRVAENTGELFF. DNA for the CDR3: TGCGCCAGCAGCTTGAGAGTAGCGGAGAACACCGGGGAGCTGTTTTTT.

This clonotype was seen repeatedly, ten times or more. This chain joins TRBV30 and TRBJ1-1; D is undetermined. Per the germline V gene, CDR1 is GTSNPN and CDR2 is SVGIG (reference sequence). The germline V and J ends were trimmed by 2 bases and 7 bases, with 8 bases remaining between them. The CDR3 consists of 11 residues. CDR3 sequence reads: CAWSHGIEAFF. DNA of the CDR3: TGTGCCTGGAGTCATGGGATTGAAGCTTTCTTT.

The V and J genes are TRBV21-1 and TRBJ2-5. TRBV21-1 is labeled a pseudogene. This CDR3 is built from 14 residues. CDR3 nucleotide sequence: TGTGCCAGCATGGCGGAGAAACCTCAAGAGACCCAGTACTTC. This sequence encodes CASMAEKPQETQYF.

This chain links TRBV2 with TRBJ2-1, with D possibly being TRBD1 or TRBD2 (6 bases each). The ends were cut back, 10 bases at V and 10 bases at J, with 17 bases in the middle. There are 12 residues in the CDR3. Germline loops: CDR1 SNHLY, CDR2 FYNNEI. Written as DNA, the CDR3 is TGTGCCATTTTAAAGGGGGGCCAGGAGCAGTTCTTC. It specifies CAILKGGQEQFF.

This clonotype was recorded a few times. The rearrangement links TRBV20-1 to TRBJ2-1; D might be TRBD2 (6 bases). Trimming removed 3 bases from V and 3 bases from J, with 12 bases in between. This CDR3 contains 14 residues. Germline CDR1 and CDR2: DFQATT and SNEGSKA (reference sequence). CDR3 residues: CSARGDFNYNEQFF. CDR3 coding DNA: TGCAGTGCTAGGGGGGACTTTAACTACAATGAGCAGTTCTTC.